What follows are 22 T cell receptor beta chains derived from one specimen sequenced in a study of blood T cell repertoires in COVID-19. The assay was immunoSEQ multiplex PCR, and TCRdb's table has in-frame clones only and misses some. This sample has about 250,000 clones, with about 83% found just once. Material: peripheral blood. The receptors shown here come from a man aged 40-49 years with active or convalescent COVID-19.

The V gene is TRBV10-3, the J gene TRBJ2-3; 12 bases line up with TRBD1. The CDR3 length is 16 residues. V lost 10 bases and J lost 3; bases outside the gene matches: 11. CDR1 and CDR2 from the germline V gene are ENHRY and SYGVKD. This chain's CDR3 is CATADRGQGATDTQYF. The CDR3 DNA sequence: TGTGCCACAGCGGACCGGGGACAGGGGGCAACAGATACGCAGTATTTT.

CDR3 sequence (DNA): TGCGCCAGCAGCTATCAGGCGGGGGAGAATGAGCAGTTCTTC. It encodes CASSYQAGENEQFF. The V and J genes are TRBV5-1 and TRBJ2-1, with 7 positions matching TRBD2. Looked up from germline, CDR1 is SGHRS and CDR2 is YFSETQ. The ends lost 3 bases at V and 7 bases at J; junction bases unmatched: 7. This CDR3 has 14 amino acids.

The chain carries TRBV4-2 and TRBJ2-5; 11 nucleotides agree with TRBD2. CDR3 length: 15 amino acids. CDR1 is LGHNA and CDR2 is YNFKEQ in the germline V gene. With V trimmed by 0 bases and J by 4 bases, 1 base remained unmatched. Here the CDR3 DNA reads TGTGCCAGCAGCCAAGATAGCGGGGGGGTAGAGACCCAGTACTTC. Amino acids: CASSQDSGGVETQYF.

J is TRBJ1-2 and V is TRBV7-2; D gene unclear. V gave up 1 base and J gave up 8 bases, with 11 bases separating them. Germline CDR1 reads SGHTA; CDR2 reads FQGNSA. The CDR3 is 13 amino acids. The CDR3 DNA is TGTGCCAGCAGCTTAGAAGGACTCGGGGGCTACACCTTC. Its protein product is CASSLEGLGGYTF. Looking up the rest from reference TRBV7-2 and TRBJ1-2 gives the full variable domain: GAGVSQSPSNKVTEKGKDVELRCDPISGHTALYWYRQSLGQGLEFLIYFQGNSAPDKSGLPSDRFSAERTGGSVSTLTIQRTQQEDSAVYLCASSLEGLGGYTFGSGTRLTVV.

J is TRBJ1-6 and V is TRBV6-5; D unclear. Germline V gene sequence: CDR1 MNHEY, CDR2 SVGAGI. V was pared by 5 bases and J by 12 bases, with 11 bases between. The CDR3 extends over 12 amino acids. CDR3 coding DNA: TGTGCCAGCAGTCGAGATAGCGGACCCCTCCACTTT. Protein product: CASSRDSGPLHF.

V and J are TRBV27 and TRBJ2-3; 7 bases match TRBD2. The CDR3 totals 17 residues. Trimming took 3 bases from V and 4 from J; bases not matched to a gene: 13. Per germline, CDR1 MNHEY and CDR2 SMNVEV (reference sequence). CDR3 DNA sequence: TGTGCCAGCAGTTTGGTTCCGGGGGGAGAGGGAGCAGATACGCAGTATTTT. Its protein product is CASSLVPGGEGADTQYF.

The chain has TRBV30 and TRBJ2-4, with 12 bases aligning to TRBD2. The length of the CDR3 is 13 residues. The ends lost 6 bases at V and 8 bases at J; junction bases unmatched: 5. Germline-derived CDR1 and CDR2 are GTSNPN and SVGIG (reference sequence). CDR3 DNA: TGTGCCTGCTTACTAGCGGGGGGCCACATTCAGTACTTC. The encoded protein is CACLLAGGHIQYF. The full variable domain, rest sourced from reference TRBV30 and TRBJ2-4, is SQTIHQWPATLVQPVGSPLSLECTVEGTSNPNLYWYRQAAGRGLQLLFYSVGIGQISSEVPQNLSASRPQDRQFILSSKKLLLSDSGFYLCACLLAGGHIQYFGAGTRLSVL.

This rearrangement joins TRBV20-1 to TRBJ1-1, with TRBD1 matching over 7 bases. V was pared by 6 bases and J by 7 bases, with 5 bases of the junction left unmatched. CDR1 DFQATT and CDR2 SNEGSKA come from the germline V gene (reference sequence). This CDR3 is built from 11 residues. CDR3 sequence: CSAVGQIEAFF. CDR3 in DNA: TGCAGTGCCGTGGGACAGATTGAAGCTTTCTTT.

This clone was counted once. The chain couples TRBV30 to TRBJ2-7; D is unclear. The CDR3 length is 11 residues. Trimming removed 5 bases at V and 5 bases at J, with 10 bases between. In germline, CDR1 is GTSNPN, CDR2 SVGIG (reference sequence). CDR3 amino acids: CAWGVLDEQYF. In DNA form, the CDR3 reads TGTGCCTGGGGGGTACTCGACGAGCAGTACTTC.

The genes are TRBV7-9 and TRBJ2-6; D may be TRBD1 (5 bases). Germline V gives CDR1 SEHNR, CDR2 FQNEAQ (reference sequence). The CDR3 loop spans 15 amino acids. V was shortened by 6 bases and J by 2 bases, with 11 bases between the two germline ends. CDR3 region: CASRGRAAGANVLTF. DNA of the CDR3: TGTGCCAGCAGGGGCAGGGCGGCTGGGGCCAACGTCCTGACTTTC.

This clone was detected only a few times. The J gene is TRBJ2-1, the V gene TRBV29-1, with D possibly matching TRBD2 (5 bases). CDR1 is SQVTM, CDR2 ANQGSEA, per germline. CDR3 length: 14 residues. V lost 6 bases, J lost 12 bases, and 24 bases lay in between. CDR3 in amino acids: CSVSLSGISMMQFF. CDR3 sequence (DNA): TGCAGCGTCTCCCTGTCCGGGATTAGCATGATGCAGTTCTTC.

The V and J genes are TRBV7-2 and TRBJ2-5; weak D call: TRBD2 (6 bases). The germline V and J ends were trimmed by 3 bases and 3 bases, with 8 bases remaining between them. Germline V gene data show CDR1 as SGHTA and CDR2 as FQGNSA. CDR3 length equals 13 residues. CDR3 residues: CASSLAGKETQYF. DNA of the CDR3: TGTGCCAGCAGCTTGGCGGGGAAAGAGACCCAGTACTTC.

The chain couples TRBV19 to TRBJ2-7; 7 bases match TRBD2. The CDR3 spans 13 residues. Unmatched junction bases numbered 4, after V lost 6 bases and J lost 2 bases. Germline values: CDR1 LNHDA, CDR2 SQIVND (reference sequence). The DNA of the CDR3 is TGTGCCAGTAGGCGCGGGGGAACCTACGAGCAGTACTTC. This codes for CASRRGGTYEQYF.

This chain links TRBV6-2 or TRBV6-3 with TRBJ2-1; TRBD2 matches at 8 bases. CDR1 and CDR2 from the germline V gene are MNHEY and SVGEGT. This CDR3 region has 15 residues. J lost 2 bases, V lost 4 bases, and 4 bases had no gene match. Written as DNA, the CDR3 is TGTGCCAGCAGTTCCGGGGGGGCTACCTACAATGAGCAGTTCTTC. It codes for CASSSGGATYNEQFF.

The chain joins TRBV4-1 to TRBJ2-7, with D perhaps matching TRBD2 (7 bases). In germline, CDR1 is MGHRA, CDR2 YSYEKL. The CDR3 consists of 13 residues. Trimming took 4 bases from V and 5 from J, leaving 12 bases between them. CDR3 bases: TGCGCCAGCAGCCCGAGGGGGGGGCACGAGCAGTACTTC. It yields the protein CASSPRGGHEQYF.

The chain joins TRBV11-3 to TRBJ1-4; tentative D call: TRBD1 (5 bases). CDR1 is SGHNT, CDR2 YENEEA, per germline. CDR3 length: 13 residues. V lost 8 bases, J lost 7 bases, and 14 bases lay in between. As DNA, the CDR3 is TGTGCCAGCCGGCCGGGGGGTGGTGAAAAACTGTTTTTT. Its protein is CASRPGGGEKLFF.

This rearrangement joins TRBV5-1 to TRBJ1-1, with TRBD1 matching 7 bases. The CDR3 is made up of 19 amino acids. Germline CDR1 and CDR2: SGHRS and YFSETQ. The V and J ends lost 1 base and 0 bases, in that order; junction bases with no gene match: 15. DNA of the CDR3: TGCGCCAGCAGCTTGAGGGGCCCCGGGACAGACTTTATGAACACTGAAGCTTTCTTT. Protein sequence: CASSLRGPGTDFMNTEAFF. The full variable domain, with the rest looked up from reference TRBV5-1 and TRBJ1-1, is KAGVTQTPRYLIKTRGQQVTLSCSPISGHRSVSWYQQTPGQGLQFLFEYFSETQRNKGNFPGRFSGRQFSNSRSEMNVSTLELGDSALYLCASSLRGPGTDFMNTEAFFGQGTRLTVV.

Only one count was recorded for this clone. This rearrangement joins TRBV7-9 to TRBJ1-4; 8 bases match TRBD1. J was trimmed by 4 bases and V by 6 bases; bases with no gene match: 7. Germline loops: CDR1 SEHNR, CDR2 FQNEAQ (reference sequence). CDR3 size: 15 residues. Here the CDR3 DNA reads TGTGCCAGCAGATCCGGGACAGGACATAATGAAAAACTGTTTTTT. Protein: CASRSGTGHNEKLFF.

V and J are TRBV21-1 and TRBJ2-4; the listed D gene, TRBD2, was not tested against the DNA. TRBV21-1 is marked as a pseudogene. The CDR3 contains 15 residues. The CDR3: CASSFNGGAKNIQYF. In DNA form, the CDR3 reads TGTGCCAGCAGCTTCAACGGGGGAGCCAAAAACATTCAGTACTTC.

The chain employs TRBV5-5 and TRBJ2-7; D call uncertain. Germline lookup yields CDR1 SGHKS and CDR2 YYEKEE (reference sequence). V dropped 0 bases and J dropped 0 bases, with 10 bases sitting between them. The CDR3 spans 15 residues. DNA of the CDR3: TGTGCCAGCAGCTTGGACTACCCTAGCTCCTACGAGCAGTACTTC. It codes for CASSLDYPSSYEQYF.

V usage is TRBV5-1 and J usage is TRBJ1-1; D unclear. This CDR3 spans 14 amino acids. V lost 1 base and J 3 bases, leaving 10 bases between the germline ends. Germline loops: CDR1 SGHRS, CDR2 YFSETQ. CDR3 sequence (DNA): TGCGCCAGCAGCTTGCCCCCCCTGTACACTGAAGCTTTCTTT. Translating it yields CASSLPPLYTEAFF.

The chain couples TRBV7-8 to TRBJ1-1, with D possibly matching TRBD1 (5 bases). V was trimmed by 1 base and J by 5 bases, leaving 14 bases between them. Germline V gene lookup returns CDR1 SGHVS and CDR2 FQNEAQ. The CDR3 loop spans 15 amino acids. The chain's CDR3 is CASSLVGGGRTEAFF. The CDR3 nucleotides are TGTGCCAGCAGCTTAGTTGGGGGAGGGAGAACTGAAGCTTTCTTT.